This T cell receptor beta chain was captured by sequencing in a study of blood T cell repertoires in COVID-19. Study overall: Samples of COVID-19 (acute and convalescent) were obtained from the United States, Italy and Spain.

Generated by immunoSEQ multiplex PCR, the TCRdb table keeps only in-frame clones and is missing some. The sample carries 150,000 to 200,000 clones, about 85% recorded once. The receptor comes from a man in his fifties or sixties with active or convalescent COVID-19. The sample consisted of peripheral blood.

The CDR3 reads CASNPSGGPGELFF. CDR3 sequence (DNA): TGCGCCAGCAATCCTAGCGGGGGGCCCGGGGAGCTGTTTTTT. The chain uses TRBV10-2 and TRBJ2-2, with TRBD2 matching over 11 bases. The V and J ends lost 7 bases and 6 bases, in that order; junction bases with no gene match: 4. The CDR3 loop spans 14 amino acids. Germline values: CDR1 WSHSY, CDR2 SAAADI.